These T cell receptor beta chains were read from a single sample in a study of OX40 agonist ivuxolimab in advanced cancers. Using immunoSEQ multiplex PCR, the repertoire was profiled, and TCRdb retains in-frame clones only, with some absent. The sample includes some 19,000 clones, 73% of them seen just once. The source was CD4+ or CD8+ T cells sorted from blood, collected in a trial of the OX40 agonist ivuxolimab. These receptors were obtained from an adult with an advanced solid tumor such as melanoma, head and neck, liver or kidney cancer. Both conserved end residues are part of each CDR3. D genes are given only for firm matches. Clone size, where shown, is once, few, many, or a class for clones that have expanded.

V: TRBV2; size: .; D: .; J: TRBJ2-7; CDR3: CASSELEQYF; DNA: TGTGCCAGCAGTGAGCTCGAGCAGTACTTC
V: TRBV4-3; size: .; D: .; J: TRBJ1-5; CDR3: CASSQDSGDGNQPQHF; DNA: TGCGCCAGCAGCCAAGATTCAGGGGATGGCAATCAGCCCCAGCATTTT
V: TRBV11-2; size: once; D: .; J: TRBJ2-5; CDR3: CASSSTRQETQYF; DNA: TGTGCCAGCAGCTCGACCCGACAAGAGACCCAGTACTTC
V: TRBV28; size: .; D: TRBD1; J: TRBJ1-2; CDR3: CASSLTGQGAGYGYTF; DNA: TGTGCCAGCAGTTTAACGGGACAGGGGGCAGGCTATGGCTACACCTTC
V: TRBV28; size: once; D: .; J: TRBJ2-1; CDR3: CASSQYNEQFF; DNA: TGTGCCAGCAGTCAATACAATGAGCAGTTCTTC
V: TRBV4-1; size: once; D: .; J: TRBJ1-1; CDR3: CASSQGEANTEAFF; DNA: TGCGCCAGCAGCCAAGGGGAGGCGAACACTGAAGCTTTCTTT
V: TRBV4-3; size: .; D: .; J: TRBJ2-5; CDR3: CASSQDQGTPLETQYF; DNA: TGCGCCAGCAGCCAAGATCAGGGAACACCCTTGGAGACCCAGTACTTC
V: TRBV6-5; size: .; D: .; J: TRBJ2-5; CDR3: CASSQVDQETQYF; DNA: TGTGCCAGCAGCCAAGTGGACCAAGAGACCCAGTACTTC
V: TRBV9; size: .; D: TRBD1; J: TRBJ1-2; CDR3: CASSITGGDFLANYGYTF; DNA: TGTGCCAGCAGCATTACAGGGGGCGACTTTCTAGCTAACTATGGCTACACCTTC
V: TRBV4-3; size: .; D: .; J: TRBJ2-5; CDR3: CASSQGYVQETQYF; DNA: TGCGCCAGCAGCCAAGGCTACGTCCAAGAGACCCAGTACTTC
V: TRBV27; size: .; D: .; J: TRBJ2-7; CDR3: CASSPGASYEQYF; DNA: TGTGCCAGCAGCCCCGGGGCTAGCTACGAGCAGTACTTC
V: TRBV7-9; size: .; D: .; J: TRBJ2-7; CDR3: CASSWKGVLDF; DNA: TGTGCCAGCAGCTGGAAAGGGGTTTTGGACTTC
V: TRBV14; size: .; D: .; J: TRBJ2-3; CDR3: CASSQVLEDTQYF; DNA: TGTGCCAGCAGCCAAGTACTGGAAGATACGCAGTATTTT
V: TRBV9; size: .; D: .; J: TRBJ1-6; CDR3: CASSEGDSSYNSPLHF; DNA: TGTGCCAGCAGCGAGGGGGATAGCTCCTATAATTCACCCCTCCACTTT
V: TRBV9; size: few; D: .; J: TRBJ2-2; CDR3: CASSPNLPGFSGELFF; DNA: TGTGCCAGCAGCCCCAACCTACCAGGGTTCTCAGGGGAGCTGTTTTTT
V: TRBV5-6; size: once; D: TRBD1; J: TRBJ2-7; CDR3: CASSLELGGPPYEQYF; DNA: TGTGCCAGCAGCTTGGAATTAGGGGGCCCCCCCTACGAGCAGTACTTC
V: TRBV9; size: few; D: .; J: TRBJ2-1; CDR3: CASSPSYNEQFF; DNA: TGTGCCAGCAGCCCGAGCTACAATGAGCAGTTCTTC
V: TRBV4-1; size: .; D: TRBD2; J: TRBJ2-1; CDR3: CASSPTSGGANEQFF; DNA: TGCGCCAGCAGCCCAACTAGCGGGGGGGCCAATGAGCAGTTCTTC
V: TRBV19; size: .; D: .; J: TRBJ2-1; CDR3: CASQGGIPYNEQFF; DNA: TGTGCCAGCCAAGGGGGGATTCCATACAATGAGCAGTTCTTC
V: TRBV7-3; size: .; D: .; J: TRBJ2-7; CDR3: CASSLFDRGGEQYF; DNA: TGTGCCAGCAGCTTATTCGACAGAGGTGGCGAGCAGTACTTC
V: TRBV2; size: .; D: .; J: TRBJ2-2; CDR3: CASSVGHGGSPSTGELFF; DNA: TGTGCCAGCAGCGTAGGACATGGGGGGAGCCCCTCAACCGGGGAGCTGTTTTTT
V: TRBV4-1; size: few; D: .; J: TRBJ2-7; CDR3: CASSQDSSRVYEQYF; DNA: TGCGCCAGCAGCCAAGATTCCAGCAGGGTATACGAGCAGTACTTC
V: TRBV7-9; size: .; D: .; J: TRBJ2-3; CDR3: CASSPPGISTDTQYF; DNA: TGTGCCAGCAGCCCGCCGGGTATCAGCACAGATACGCAGTATTTT
V: TRBV28; size: .; D: .; J: TRBJ1-5; CDR3: CASRSGITSNQPQHF; DNA: TGTGCCAGCAGGTCCGGGATTACTAGCAATCAGCCCCAGCATTTT
V: TRBV9; size: .; D: .; J: TRBJ1-5; CDR3: CASSTQDNQPQHF; DNA: TGTGCCAGCAGCACACAGGACAATCAGCCCCAGCATTTT
V: TRBV6-5; size: .; D: .; J: TRBJ2-1; CDR3: CASSPGPGYEQFF; DNA: TGTGCCAGCAGTCCCGGACCGGGCTACGAGCAGTTCTTC
V: TRBV5-6; size: .; D: TRBD1; J: TRBJ2-2; CDR3: CASAGGPNTGELFF; DNA: TGTGCTTCGGCAGGGGGCCCGAACACCGGGGAGCTGTTTTTT
V: TRBV18; size: medium-sized; D: .; J: TRBJ2-5; CDR3: CASSPPGERETQYF; DNA: TGTGCCAGCTCACCACCGGGGGAACGAGAGACCCAGTACTTC
V: TRBV5-4; size: .; D: .; J: TRBJ1-6; CDR3: CASRIYSYNSPLHF; DNA: TGTGCCAGCAGGATTTACTCCTATAATTCACCCCTCCACTTT
V: TRBV10-2; size: .; D: .; J: TRBJ2-3; CDR3: CASSVVDTQYF; DNA: TGCGCCAGCAGTGTTGTAGATACGCAGTATTTT
V: TRBV2; size: .; D: .; J: TRBJ2-1; CDR3: CASPQTMVAGAYNEQFF; DNA: TGTGCCAGCCCCCAGACTATGGTAGCTGGAGCCTACAATGAGCAGTTCTTC
V: TRBV7-2; size: .; D: TRBD1; J: TRBJ2-5; CDR3: CASSWTGDLETQYF; DNA: TGTGCCAGCAGCTGGACAGGGGACCTGGAGACCCAGTACTTC
V: TRBV6-6; size: .; D: .; J: TRBJ2-7; CDR3: CASSYSKEYSPYEQYF; DNA: TGTGCCAGCAGTTACTCGAAGGAGTATTCCCCTTACGAGCAGTACTTC
V: TRBV7-6; size: .; D: .; J: TRBJ2-7; CDR3: CASSLTESTYEQYF; DNA: TGTGCCAGCAGCTTAACGGAGTCAACCTACGAGCAGTACTTC
V: TRBV7-9; size: once; D: TRBD1; J: TRBJ1-5; CDR3: CASSLATGTNQPQHF; DNA: TGTGCCAGCAGCTTAGCGACAGGGACCAATCAGCCCCAGCATTTT
V: TRBV28; size: .; D: .; J: TRBJ2-3; CDR3: CASSLSGTFTDTQYF; DNA: TGTGCCAGCAGTTTATCAGGGACTTTCACAGATACGCAGTATTTT
V: TRBV7-9; size: once; D: .; J: TRBJ2-5; CDR3: CASSPHLLTAQETQYF; DNA: TGTGCCAGCAGCCCCCACCTTCTCACGGCTCAAGAGACCCAGTACTTC
V: TRBV7-8; size: .; D: TRBD1; J: TRBJ2-7; CDR3: CASSNRDRGYEQYF; DNA: TGTGCCAGCAGCAACCGGGACAGGGGTTACGAGCAGTACTTC
V: TRBV7-9; size: few; D: TRBD2; J: TRBJ2-7; CDR3: CASSSGLAGDYEQYF; DNA: TGTGCCAGCAGCTCAGGACTAGCGGGGGACTACGAGCAGTACTTC
V: TRBV28; size: .; D: TRBD1; J: TRBJ2-5; CDR3: CASSLGPYRGDETQYF; DNA: TGTGCCAGCAGTTTAGGTCCTTACAGGGGTGATGAGACCCAGTACTTC
V: TRBV27; size: .; D: .; J: TRBJ1-5; CDR3: CASSPGFNQPQHF; DNA: TGTGCCAGCAGCCCGGGGTTCAATCAGCCCCAGCATTTT
V: TRBV11-2; size: .; D: .; J: TRBJ1-1; CDR3: CASRPTVTTEAFF; DNA: TGTGCCAGCAGGCCGACAGTTACCACTGAAGCTTTCTTT
V: TRBV25-1; size: few; D: .; J: TRBJ1-5; CDR3: CASSDLSNQPQHF; DNA: TGTGCCAGCAGTGACCTGAGCAATCAGCCCCAGCATTTT
V: TRBV9; size: .; D: .; J: TRBJ2-5; CDR3: CASSPAGDPKTQYF; DNA: TGTGCCAGCAGCCCCGCCGGGGACCCCAAGACCCAGTACTTC
V: TRBV27; size: few; D: .; J: TRBJ1-1; CDR3: CASSFGWGTGNTEAFF; DNA: TGTGCCAGCAGTTTTGGGTGGGGCACAGGGAACACTGAAGCTTTCTTT
V: TRBV19; size: .; D: .; J: TRBJ2-3; CDR3: CASSMRVAARTDTQYF; DNA: TGTGCCAGTAGTATGAGGGTAGCGGCCCGCACAGATACGCAGTATTTT